This T cell receptor beta chain was retrieved from a study of shared clonotypes between healthy human individuals. Sequencing used immunoSEQ multiplex PCR; TCRdb keeps in-frame clones, though not all of them. This table has 950,000 to 1,300,000 clones, approximately 72% appearing once. The CDR3 covers 13 residues. J was trimmed by 11 bases and V by 4 bases; bases with no gene match: 8. Germline lookup yields CDR1 SGHDN and CDR2 FVKESK. The sample holds many counts of this clone. The specimen sequenced was memory CD4+ T cells sorted from blood. The subset here: CD45RA-negative fraction. The source is a man between 18 and 29 years old in good health. The rearrangement joins TRBV14 to TRBJ1-2; 9 bases are shared with TRBD1. The CDR3 reads CASSLGTGTMYTF. The CDR3 region has the DNA TGTGCCAGCAGCCTCGGGACAGGGACGATGTACACCTTC.